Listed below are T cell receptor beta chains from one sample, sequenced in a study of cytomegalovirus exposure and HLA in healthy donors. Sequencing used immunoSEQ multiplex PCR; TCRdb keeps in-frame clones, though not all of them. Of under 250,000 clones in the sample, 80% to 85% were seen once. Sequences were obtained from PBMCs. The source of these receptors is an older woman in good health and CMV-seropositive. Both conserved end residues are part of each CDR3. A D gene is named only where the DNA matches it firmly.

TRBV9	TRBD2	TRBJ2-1	CASSALAGEQFF	TGTGCCAGCAGCGCACTAGCGGGAGAGCAGTTCTTC
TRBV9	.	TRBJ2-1	CASSVGQTNEQFF	TGTGCCAGCAGCGTAGGACAGACCAATGAGCAGTTCTTC
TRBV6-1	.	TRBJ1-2	CASTPDTLARYGYTF	TGTGCCAGCACCCCAGACACGCTCGCTCGCTATGGCTACACCTTC
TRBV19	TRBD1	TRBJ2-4	CASSIDPGGVQNIQYF	TGTGCCAGTAGTATAGACCCAGGGGGCGTTCAAAACATTCAGTACTTC
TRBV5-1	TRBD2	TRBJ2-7	CASSGALTSGQLYEQYF	TGCGCCAGCAGCGGAGCCTTGACTAGCGGGCAGCTCTACGAGCAGTACTTC
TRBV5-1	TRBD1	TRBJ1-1	CASSLLTGRNAEAFF	TGCGCCAGCAGCCTGCTGACAGGGAGGAATGCTGAAGCTTTCTTT
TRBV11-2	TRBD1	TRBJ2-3	CASSLDRGSSDTQYF	TGTGCCAGCAGCTTGGACAGGGGAAGTTCAGATACGCAGTATTTT
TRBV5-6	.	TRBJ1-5	CASSLEGAGAIIQPQHF	TGTGCCAGCAGCTTGGAAGGGGCAGGGGCGATTATCCAGCCCCAGCATTTT
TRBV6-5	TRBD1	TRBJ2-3	CASSYSTGGGTDTQYF	TGTGCCAGCAGTTACTCGACAGGGGGGGGCACAGATACGCAGTATTTT
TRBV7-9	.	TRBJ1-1	CASSFRNLGENTEAFF	TGTGCCAGCAGCTTTCGGAACCTAGGAGAAAACACTGAAGCTTTCTTT
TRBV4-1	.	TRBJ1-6	CASKALGASSPLHF	TGCGCCAGCAAAGCGTTAGGGGCATCCTCACCCCTCCACTTT